This entry concerns a single TCR beta chain. No antigen is known for it. Stated treatment: oral pan-JAK inhibitor, 5-10 mg twice daily. These data are taken from a study of CD8+ T cells in alopecia areata. Study in general: A regimen of oral tofacitinib, 5 to 10 mg twice daily, was given to treated patients.

Findings and caveats of the study: Persistence in scalp and blood during tofacitinib was observed for many expanded lesional clones. Sequencing of scalp samples also includes resident alphabeta T cells from normal skin.

Reverse transcription of extracted RNA yielded cDNA, which provided the sequencing template. TCRdb keeps only in-frame clones here, not all; method: immunoSEQ multiplex PCR. The sample carries about 120,000 clones, roughly 58% recorded once. V was pared by 6 bases and J by 1 base, with 16 bases between. This CDR3 region has 15 residues. The germline CDR1 and CDR2 sequences are MNHEY and SMNVEV (reference sequence). The sample consisted of CD8+ T cells sorted from blood, taken at week 4, from a patient treated with tofacitinib. The TCR sequence derives from a human donor with alopecia areata. V is TRBV27 and J is TRBJ2-7; D perhaps matches TRBD2 (5 bases). CDR3 sequence reads: CASSYVSGLSYEQYF. The DNA for the CDR3 is TGTGCCAGCAGCTACGTGTCCGGACTTTCCTACGAGCAGTACTTC.